The 28 T cell receptor beta chains given below trace back to one sample, sequenced in a study of Tregs in tolerant kidney transplant recipients. Here immunoSEQ multiplex PCR was the method, and the copy in TCRdb shows in-frame clones only, minus some. The table records fewer than 95,000 clones, 93% of them present only once. Mixed chimerism was transient after nonmyeloablative marrow transplants from related graft donors. Sequenced material: CD4+ T cells from blood (PBMCs), taken 12 months after the transplant. All receptors come from a human patient who received a combined kidney and bone marrow transplant. Part of the T cells may come from the graft donor.

This chain connects TRBV19 to TRBJ2-2; TRBD1 matches at 8 bases. Trimming at V came to 5 bases and at J to 9 bases, leaving 8 bases not matched to a gene. CDR3 size: 14 residues. Germline V gives CDR1 LNHDA, CDR2 SQIVND (reference sequence). The CDR3, as DNA: TGTGCCAGTAGTGGACAGGGAGAGAGCTGGGAGCTGTTTTTT. The encoded protein is CASSGQGESWELFF.

This chain links TRBV7-9 with TRBJ2-7; tentative D call: TRBD1 (5 bases). The ends were cut back, 5 bases at V and 5 bases at J, with 19 bases in the middle. CDR1 is SEHNR, CDR2 FQNEAQ, per germline (reference sequence). The CDR3 length is 15 residues. CDR3 amino acids: CASSPDSAFENEQYF. Here the CDR3 DNA reads TGTGCCAGCAGCCCCGACAGTGCGTTTGAGAACGAGCAGTACTTC.

The V and J genes are TRBV29-1 and TRBJ2-7; a weak D match, TRBD1 (6 bases). This CDR3 has 12 amino acids. Germline values: CDR1 SQVTM, CDR2 ANQGSEA. V lost 6 bases to trimming and J lost 6 bases, with 15 bases between them. CDR3 sequence: CSVQQGYGEQYF. The DNA for the CDR3 is TGCAGCGTACAGCAGGGGTATGGCGAGCAGTACTTC.

The chain joins TRBV6-6 to TRBJ2-2; D call uncertain. This CDR3 spans 12 amino acids. Looked up from germline, CDR1 is MNHNY and CDR2 is SVGAGI (reference sequence). V was cut by 6 bases and J by 9 bases, with 11 bases left in between. The CDR3 region is CASSLQPWELFF. In DNA, the CDR3 is TGTGCCAGCAGCCTACAGCCCTGGGAGCTGTTTTTT.

This chain uses TRBV14 with TRBJ2-5, with 8 bases that match TRBD1. Germline V CDR1 and CDR2: SGHDN, FVKESK. Trimming took 3 bases from V and 3 from J; bases not matched to a gene: 15. The CDR3 runs 18 residues. CDR3 sequence: CASSQGPGRTGYEETQYF. As DNA, the CDR3 is TGTGCCAGCAGCCAGGGACCGGGGCGGACAGGGTACGAAGAGACCCAGTACTTC. Filled out from reference TRBV14 and TRBJ2-5, the complete variable domain reads EAGVTQFPSHSVIEKGQTVTLRCDPISGHDNLYWYRRVMGKEIKFLLHFVKESKQDESGMPNNRFLAERTGGTYSTLKVQPAELEDSGVYFCASSQGPGRTGYEETQYFGPGTRLLVL.

The chain links TRBV5-1 to TRBJ2-3; 10 nucleotides match TRBD2. The CDR3 covers 16 residues. Looked up from germline, CDR1 is SGHRS and CDR2 is YFSETQ. The V segment lost 0 bases and the J segment 5 bases; nucleotides outside the gene matches: 6. CDR3 nucleotide sequence: TGCGCCAGCAGCTTGGCCGCCAGCGGGGGGGGAGATACGCAGTATTTT. Its translation is CASSLAASGGGDTQYF. The full variable domain, with the rest looked up from reference TRBV5-1 and TRBJ2-3, is KAGVTQTPRYLIKTRGQQVTLSCSPISGHRSVSWYQQTPGQGLQFLFEYFSETQRNKGNFPGRFSGRQFSNSRSEMNVSTLELGDSALYLCASSLAASGGGDTQYFGPGTRLTVL.

The J gene is TRBJ2-1, the V gene TRBV19; no clear D gene. V gave up 4 bases and J gave up 0 bases, with 13 bases separating them. CDR1 is LNHDA and CDR2 is SQIVND in the germline V gene (reference sequence). The CDR3 runs 16 residues. As DNA, the CDR3 is TGTGCCAGTAGTACTAGGAGTGGCAGCTCCTACAATGAGCAGTTCTTC. This encodes CASSTRSGSSYNEQFF.

DNA of the CDR3: TGTGCCAGCAGCTTAGGAGAGGGTTCCTATGGCTACACCTTC. It translates to CASSLGEGSYGYTF. This chain uses TRBV7-9 with TRBJ1-2; D is uncertain. Looked up from germline, CDR1 is SEHNR and CDR2 is FQNEAQ (reference sequence). The V and J ends lost 1 base and 4 bases respectively, with 10 bases between them. The CDR3 extends over 14 amino acids. The full variable domain, with the rest looked up from reference TRBV7-9 and TRBJ1-2, is DTGVSQNPRHKITKRGQNVTFRCDPISEHNRLYWYRQTLGQGPEFLTYFQNEAQLEKSRLLSDRFSAERPKGSFSTLEIQRTEQGDSAMYLCASSLGEGSYGYTFGSGTRLTVV.

The chain employs TRBV5-8 and TRBJ2-1; 8 nucleotides align to TRBD2. Germline loops: CDR1 SGHTS, CDR2 YDEGEE. V trimming: 4 bases; J trimming: 2 bases; junction bases outside the gene matches: 5. The CDR3 length is 15 residues. The CDR3 sequence: CASSRGGAPYNEQFF. CDR3 in DNA: TGTGCCAGCAGCCGGGGGGGGGCTCCCTACAATGAGCAGTTCTTC.

The gene calls are TRBV6-5 and TRBJ2-3; D remains unclear. The CDR3 is 13 amino acids. From germline, CDR1 is MNHEY and CDR2 SVGAGI. The germline V and J ends were trimmed by 11 bases and 1 base, with 13 bases remaining between them. The CDR3 here is CASRSHGTDTQYF. The CDR3 DNA is TGTGCCTCGAGGTCCCATGGCACAGATACGCAGTATTTT.

The chain uses TRBV27 and TRBJ2-2; 8 bases line up with TRBD2. This CDR3 is built from 15 residues. Germline-derived CDR1 and CDR2 are MNHEY and SMNVEV (reference sequence). V shed 6 bases, J shed 1 base, and the junction held 4 bases outside the gene matches. The CDR3 sequence is CASSRSGENTGELFF. For the CDR3, the DNA is TGTGCCAGCAGCCGTAGCGGGGAGAACACCGGGGAGCTGTTTTTT.

The gene calls are TRBV2 and TRBJ1-2; D is possibly TRBD1 (6 bases). V lost 8 bases to trimming and J lost 2 bases, with 12 bases between them. There are 13 residues in the CDR3. Per germline, CDR1 SNHLY and CDR2 FYNNEI. The CDR3 is CASRHRENYGYTF. The DNA of the CDR3 is TGTGCCAGCCGTCACAGGGAGAACTATGGCTACACCTTC.

This chain connects TRBV7-9 to TRBJ2-7; TRBD2 might be the D (6 bases). In germline, CDR1 is SEHNR, CDR2 FQNEAQ (reference sequence). With 2 bases removed from V and 6 bases from J, the gap between germline ends came to 17 bases. CDR3 size: 15 residues. The CDR3 coding sequence is TGTGCCAGCAGCTTACACCTCCGACTAGAAGTCGAGCAGTACTTC. Translating it yields CASSLHLRLEVEQYF.

J is TRBJ2-1 and V is TRBV5-4; perhaps TRBD2 as D (5 bases). V was pared by 0 bases and J by 11 bases, with 12 bases between. The germline CDR1 and CDR2 sequences are SGHNT and YYREEE (reference sequence). This CDR3 has 13 residues. The CDR3 DNA is TGTGCCAGCAGCTTGGCCAACGGGATACAGCAGTTCTTC. It yields the protein CASSLANGIQQFF. Using reference TRBV5-4 and TRBJ2-1 for the parts outside the CDR3, the full variable domain is ETGVTQSPTHLIKTRGQQVTLRCSSQSGHNTVSWYQQALGQGPQFIFQYYREEENGRGNFPPRFSGLQFPNYSSELNVNALELDDSALYLCASSLANGIQQFFGPGTRLTVL.

The chain joins TRBV19 to TRBJ2-6; D perhaps matches TRBD1 (5 bases). Per the germline V gene, CDR1 is LNHDA and CDR2 is SQIVND (reference sequence). This CDR3 comprises 17 residues. Trimming pared 3 bases from V and 0 bases from J, leaving 12 bases between. In DNA, the CDR3 is TGTGCCAGTAGTATTGAGTGGCAGGGCTCTGGGGCCAACGTCCTGACTTTC. Protein sequence: CASSIEWQGSGANVLTF.

The chain joins TRBV9 to TRBJ1-1, with D unresolved. The germline V gene has CDR1 SGDLS and CDR2 YYNGEE. With 4 bases removed from V and 1 base from J, the gap between germline ends came to 11 bases. The CDR3 is made up of 14 amino acids. The CDR3 loop reads CASSPVGRNTEAFF. In nucleotides, the CDR3 is TGTGCCAGCAGCCCAGTGGGCCGGAACACTGAAGCTTTCTTT.

V gene TRBV15 combines with J gene TRBJ2-3; TRBD1 might be the D (6 bases). Per the germline V gene, CDR1 is LNHNV and CDR2 is YYDKDF (reference sequence). The CDR3 spans 17 residues. Trimming took 0 bases from V and 2 from J, leaving 15 bases between them. The CDR3 loop reads CATSRDPQGSHTDTQYF. The DNA of the CDR3 is TGTGCCACCAGCAGAGACCCACAGGGCTCACACACAGATACGCAGTATTTT.

CDR3: CASSLGQDTGELFF. The CDR3 nucleotides read TGTGCCAGCAGCCTGGGACAGGACACCGGGGAGCTGTTTTTT. V and J are TRBV6-5 and TRBJ2-2, with 8 bases aligning to TRBD1. This CDR3 region has 14 residues. V trimming: 6 bases; J trimming: 3 bases; junction bases outside the gene matches: 3. CDR1 and CDR2 (germline): MNHEY, SVGAGI.

The V call is TRBV10-3, the J call TRBJ2-5; D might be TRBD2 (6 bases). There are 14 residues in the CDR3. V shed 5 bases and J shed 2 bases, with 12 bases lying between them. Germline values: CDR1 ENHRY, CDR2 SYGVKD. The CDR3 spells CAISSGGAQETQYF. The CDR3 DNA sequence: TGTGCCATCAGTTCCGGGGGAGCACAAGAGACCCAGTACTTC.

As for this clone: Other nucleotide sequences in the sample specify the same CDR3. This chain connects TRBV9 to TRBJ2-3; D might be TRBD1 (5 bases). Germline CDR1 SGDLS, CDR2 YYNGEE. The CDR3 loop spans 16 amino acids. Deletions cut 4 bases from V and 0 bases from J, with 15 bases between. The CDR3 is CASSPRQTPSTDTQYF. The CDR3 DNA reads as TGTGCCAGCAGCCCAAGACAGACTCCTAGCACAGATACGCAGTATTTT.

Of note for this clone: Relative to the germline gene, one junction end is altered; a read error may explain this. Other nucleotide sequences from this sample produce the same CDR3. The chain has TRBV28 and TRBJ1-6, with 7 bases lining up with TRBD1. The length of the CDR3 is 15 residues. Germline V CDR1 and CDR2: MDHEN, SYDVKM. Here the CDR3 reads CASTTDRAYNSPLHF. For the CDR3, the DNA is TGTGCCAGCACCACTGACAGGGCCTATAATTCCCCCCTCCACTTT.

The chain is built from TRBV14 and TRBJ2-1; D remains unclear. Germline V gives CDR1 SGHDN, CDR2 FVKESK. The CDR3 is 13 amino acids. V lost 1 base and J lost 4, with 5 bases in between. CDR3 loop: CASSQGPYNEQFF. The CDR3 bases are TGTGCCAGCAGCCAAGGGCCATACAATGAGCAGTTCTTC.

The gene calls are TRBV28 and TRBJ2-7, with TRBD1 matching 8 bases. Germline loops: CDR1 MDHEN, CDR2 SYDVKM. CDR3 length: 16 amino acids. The junction had 9 bases not matched to a gene; V was cut back by 3 bases and J by 2 bases. CDR3 nucleotides: TGTGCCAGCAGTTTCACCGACAGGGGACCTACCTACGAGCAGTACTTC. It is translated as CASSFTDRGPTYEQYF.

This chain joins TRBV7-4 and TRBJ1-2; the match to TRBD1 covers 10 bases. The CDR3 length is 17 residues. The germline gives CDR1 SGHVT, CDR2 SQSDAQ. J gave up 4 bases and V 1 base, and 9 bases lay outside the gene matches. The CDR3 DNA follows: TGTGCCAGCAGCTTAGTGGGACAGGGGCTCCTCGGCTATGGCTACACCTTC. Translating gives CASSLVGQGLLGYGYTF.

The V gene is TRBV7-2, the J gene TRBJ1-4, with TRBD1 as a possible D gene (5 bases). Germline CDR1 SGHTA, CDR2 FQGNSA. This CDR3 has 16 residues. Trimming pared 2 bases from V and 8 bases from J, leaving 18 bases between. The CDR3 here is CASSLLGLRVGEKLFF. CDR3 sequence (DNA): TGTGCCAGCAGCTTATTGGGGCTCAGGGTAGGGGAAAAACTGTTTTTT.

The chain employs TRBV1 and TRBJ2-3; the D segment call TRBD2 is taken from the table without a DNA check. TRBV1 is reported as a pseudogene. The CDR3 has 17 amino acids. CDR3 sequence (DNA): TGCACCAGCAGCCAAATGGCTAGCGGGGAATACACAGATACGCAGTATTTT. This encodes CTSSQMASGEYTDTQYF.

V is TRBV12-2 and J is TRBJ2-5; the table's D call, TRBD1, has no DNA check behind it. TRBV12-2 is labeled a pseudogene. This CDR3 spans 13 amino acids. CDR3 region: CASRLGDRETQYF. Here the CDR3 DNA reads TGTGCAAGTCGCTTAGGGGACAGAGAGACCCAGTACTTC.

As regards this clone: The junction and the germline gene differ at one end; a read error may be behind it. The CDR3 DNA is TGCGCCAGCAGCTTCGACCCGGGACTAGCCGGCCCCTTT. It yields the protein CASSFDPGLAGPF. The genes are TRBV5-1 and TRBJ2-3; TRBD2 matches at 9 bases. The CDR3 is 13 amino acids. Germline values: CDR1 SGHRS, CDR2 YFSETQ.